These T cell receptor beta chains were read from a single sample in a study of blood T cell repertoires in COVID-19. The protocol was immunoSEQ multiplex PCR, while the TCRdb copy is restricted to in-frame clones and leaves out a portion. The sample carries hundreds of thousands of clones, roughly nine tenths recorded once. What was sequenced was PBMCs or T cells enriched from blood (not recorded which). The origin of the receptors is a woman aged 18 to 35 who had recovered from COVID-19. Both conserved end residues are part of each CDR3. Fields, in order: clone size, J gene, V gene, D gene, CDR3 protein, CDR3 DNA. A D gene is named only where the DNA matches it firmly. The size field is filled for only some rows; it gives once, few, many or a size class.

clone size: .; J gene: TRBJ2-7; V gene: TRBV7-2; D gene: TRBD1; CDR3 protein: CASRRQGASYEQYF; CDR3 DNA: TGTGCCAGCAGACGACAGGGGGCTTCCTACGAGCAGTACTTC
clone size: once; J gene: TRBJ1-2; V gene: TRBV7-2; D gene: TRBD1; CDR3 protein: CASSRGTGDDGYTF; CDR3 DNA: TGTGCCAGCAGCCGCGGGACAGGGGATGATGGCTACACCTTC
clone size: .; J gene: TRBJ1-1; V gene: TRBV5-1; D gene: TRBD1; CDR3 protein: CASSLTGGLNTEAFF; CDR3 DNA: TGCGCCAGCAGCTTAACAGGGGGACTGAACACTGAAGCTTTCTTT
clone size: .; J gene: TRBJ1-4; V gene: TRBV19; D gene: .; CDR3 protein: CASQAAGVSALFF; CDR3 DNA: TGTGCCAGTCAAGCGGCGGGTGTTAGCGCACTGTTTTTT
clone size: .; J gene: TRBJ1-2; V gene: TRBV28; D gene: .; CDR3 protein: CASRAGGRVNYGYTF; CDR3 DNA: TGTGCCAGCAGGGCTGGGGGCAGGGTTAACTATGGCTACACCTTC
clone size: once; J gene: TRBJ2-4; V gene: TRBV18; D gene: TRBD1; CDR3 protein: CASSPMRGLENIQYF; CDR3 DNA: TGTGCCAGCTCACCCATGAGGGGGCTGGAAAACATTCAGTACTTC
clone size: once; J gene: TRBJ2-7; V gene: TRBV10-3; D gene: TRBD1; CDR3 protein: CAIKTTGTGVEQYF; CDR3 DNA: TGTGCCATCAAAACAACCGGGACAGGGGTCGAGCAGTACTTC
clone size: .; J gene: TRBJ1-2; V gene: TRBV19; D gene: TRBD1; CDR3 protein: CASSIVGTANYGYTF; CDR3 DNA: TGTGCCAGTAGTATAGTTGGGACAGCTAACTATGGCTACACCTTC
clone size: .; J gene: TRBJ1-1; V gene: TRBV7-2; D gene: .; CDR3 protein: CASSTLQGMNTEAFF; CDR3 DNA: TGTGCCAGCAGCACACTACAGGGAATGAACACTGAAGCTTTCTTT
clone size: .; J gene: TRBJ2-7; V gene: TRBV5-1; D gene: TRBD1; CDR3 protein: CASRSRDRGDYEQYF; CDR3 DNA: TGCGCCAGCAGGAGCCGGGACAGGGGCGATTACGAGCAGTACTTC
clone size: .; J gene: TRBJ2-1; V gene: TRBV5-1; D gene: .; CDR3 protein: CASSNRDSIYNEQFF; CDR3 DNA: TGCGCCAGCAGCAACCGGGACTCCATCTACAATGAGCAGTTCTTC
clone size: .; J gene: TRBJ1-1; V gene: TRBV19; D gene: .; CDR3 protein: CASTSGTEAFF; CDR3 DNA: TGTGCCAGTACCTCCGGCACTGAAGCTTTCTTT
clone size: .; J gene: TRBJ1-2; V gene: TRBV5-6; D gene: TRBD1; CDR3 protein: CASRLRTGSDYGYTF; CDR3 DNA: TGTGCCAGCAGACTAAGGACAGGATCCGACTATGGCTACACCTTC
clone size: once; J gene: TRBJ1-2; V gene: TRBV19; D gene: TRBD1; CDR3 protein: CASGGTGDYGYTF; CDR3 DNA: TGTGCCAGCGGGGGGACAGGTGACTATGGCTACACCTTC
clone size: .; J gene: TRBJ1-2; V gene: TRBV30; D gene: .; CDR3 protein: CAWTPPGGGLNYGYTF; CDR3 DNA: TGTGCCTGGACACCCCCCGGGGGTGGCCTTAACTATGGCTACACCTTC
clone size: .; J gene: TRBJ1-1; V gene: TRBV10-1; D gene: TRBD1; CDR3 protein: CASSESIGSGQGPEAFF; CDR3 DNA: TGCGCCAGCAGTGAGTCGATAGGATCGGGACAGGGCCCCGAAGCTTTCTTT
clone size: .; J gene: TRBJ1-1; V gene: TRBV5-1; D gene: TRBD1; CDR3 protein: CASSWGQEDTEAFF; CDR3 DNA: TGCGCCAGCAGCTGGGGACAGGAGGACACTGAAGCTTTCTTT
clone size: .; J gene: TRBJ1-5; V gene: TRBV4-1; D gene: .; CDR3 protein: CASSMGGSNQPQHF; CDR3 DNA: TGCGCCAGCAGCATGGGGGGGAGCAATCAGCCCCAGCATTTT
clone size: .; J gene: TRBJ1-1; V gene: TRBV5-4; D gene: .; CDR3 protein: CASSLSSQGNTEAFF; CDR3 DNA: TGTGCCAGCAGCTTGTCGTCACAGGGGAACACTGAAGCTTTCTTT
clone size: .; J gene: TRBJ2-7; V gene: TRBV30; D gene: TRBD1; CDR3 protein: CAWSAGQGPYEQYF; CDR3 DNA: TGTGCCTGGAGTGCGGGACAGGGTCCCTACGAGCAGTACTTC
clone size: .; J gene: TRBJ2-7; V gene: TRBV27; D gene: .; CDR3 protein: CASSLTGTNHEQYF; CDR3 DNA: TGTGCCAGCAGTTTAACAGGGACGAACCACGAGCAGTACTTC
clone size: .; J gene: TRBJ1-6; V gene: TRBV4-2; D gene: .; CDR3 protein: CASSQGGRDNSPLHF; CDR3 DNA: TGTGCCAGCAGCCAAGGTGGCAGGGATAATTCACCCCTCCACTTT
clone size: .; J gene: TRBJ2-7; V gene: TRBV6-5; D gene: TRBD1; CDR3 protein: CASGPSGQGAYEQYF; CDR3 DNA: TGTGCCAGCGGACCCTCGGGACAGGGAGCCTACGAGCAGTACTTC
clone size: .; J gene: TRBJ2-5; V gene: TRBV5-1; D gene: .; CDR3 protein: CASSLEGVWETQYF; CDR3 DNA: TGCGCCAGCAGCTTGGAGGGGGTGTGGGAGACCCAGTACTTC
clone size: .; J gene: TRBJ1-1; V gene: TRBV5-4; D gene: .; CDR3 protein: CASSLRTLSSEAFF; CDR3 DNA: TGTGCCAGCAGCCTCCGGACTCTTAGTTCTGAAGCTTTCTTT
clone size: .; J gene: TRBJ1-6; V gene: TRBV7-9; D gene: TRBD1; CDR3 protein: CASSLAGGQGIASPLHF; CDR3 DNA: TGTGCCAGCAGCTTAGCAGGTGGACAGGGAATAGCTTCACCCCTCCACTTT
clone size: .; J gene: TRBJ2-7; V gene: TRBV29-1; D gene: TRBD2; CDR3 protein: CSVVGRLAGATVTYEQYF; CDR3 DNA: TGCAGCGTTGTCGGTCGGCTAGCGGGGGCCACCGTGACCTACGAGCAGTACTTC
clone size: .; J gene: TRBJ2-5; V gene: TRBV25-1; D gene: TRBD2; CDR3 protein: CASSVAGAETQYF; CDR3 DNA: TGTGCCAGCAGTGTAGCGGGGGCAGAGACCCAGTACTTC
clone size: once; J gene: TRBJ1-3; V gene: TRBV11-2; D gene: .; CDR3 protein: CASSPSPGRESSGNTIYF; CDR3 DNA: TGTGCCAGCAGTCCCTCCCCCGGACGGGAGTCCTCTGGAAACACCATATATTTT
clone size: .; J gene: TRBJ1-2; V gene: TRBV5-1; D gene: .; CDR3 protein: CASSRDMGGTSYGYTF; CDR3 DNA: TGCGCCAGCAGCCGGGACATGGGGGGGACGAGCTATGGCTACACCTTC
clone size: .; J gene: TRBJ1-6; V gene: TRBV5-4; D gene: TRBD1; CDR3 protein: CASSLTGDGSSPLHF; CDR3 DNA: TGTGCCAGCAGCTTGACAGGGGATGGTTCTTCACCCCTCCACTTT
clone size: .; J gene: TRBJ2-7; V gene: TRBV15; D gene: .; CDR3 protein: CATTITVGGGYEQYF; CDR3 DNA: TGTGCCACTACAATAACAGTGGGGGGAGGCTACGAGCAGTACTTC
clone size: .; J gene: TRBJ1-2; V gene: TRBV19; D gene: .; CDR3 protein: CASSILGAQGGYTF; CDR3 DNA: TGTGCCAGTAGTATTTTGGGGGCACAGGGTGGCTACACCTTC
clone size: .; J gene: TRBJ1-4; V gene: TRBV6-5; D gene: .; CDR3 protein: CASARRRLGLFF; CDR3 DNA: TGTGCCAGCGCTCGCAGGCGCCTCGGACTGTTTTTT
clone size: .; J gene: TRBJ2-7; V gene: TRBV4-2; D gene: TRBD1; CDR3 protein: CASSQDSGTGGLYEQYF; CDR3 DNA: TGTGCCAGCAGCCAAGATTCCGGGACAGGGGGATTGTACGAGCAGTACTTC
clone size: .; J gene: TRBJ2-4; V gene: TRBV21-1; D gene: .; CDR3 protein: CASSERAPGQTLAKNIQYF; CDR3 DNA: TGTGCCAGCAGCGAAAGAGCTCCGGGACAGACTCTAGCCAAAAACATTCAGTACTTC
clone size: .; J gene: TRBJ1-6; V gene: TRBV7-8; D gene: .; CDR3 protein: CASSLERNSGSPLHF; CDR3 DNA: TGTGCCAGCAGCTTAGAACGGAACTCGGGTTCACCCCTCCACTTT
clone size: .; J gene: TRBJ1-6; V gene: TRBV9; D gene: .; CDR3 protein: CASSAYTQAPLHF; CDR3 DNA: TGTGCCAGCAGCGCCTACACACAGGCCCCCCTCCACTTT
clone size: .; J gene: TRBJ2-5; V gene: TRBV9; D gene: .; CDR3 protein: CASSPRLEETQYF; CDR3 DNA: TGTGCCAGCAGCCCTAGACTAGAAGAGACCCAGTACTTC
clone size: few; J gene: TRBJ1-5; V gene: TRBV7-2; D gene: .; CDR3 protein: CASSRRDSFGQPQHF; CDR3 DNA: TGTGCCAGCAGCCGGCGTGACAGTTTCGGGCAGCCCCAGCATTTT